This record looks at one T cell receptor beta chain sequence and its context. The antigen is not known. These data belong to a study of cytomegalovirus exposure and HLA in healthy donors. Regarding the study as a whole: Certain sequence variants were highly shared and formed a cluster, and this cluster was likely a sequencing artifact. Accurate predictions that matched the HLA-A and HLA-B alleles of most subjects were reportedly made from TCR beta sequences.

With 60 Vbeta and 13 Jbeta primers, the PCR was carried out. The table came from immunoSEQ multiplex PCR; TCRdb's copy has only in-frame clones and leaves some out. The data contain 95,000 to 150,000 clones, about 79% of them singletons. This receptor was obtained from a woman aged 45-65 years in good health and CMV-seronegative. Sequencing was performed on PBMCs.

CDR3 in amino acids: CASSTNSGNTIYF. The CDR3 DNA reads TGTGCCAGCAGTACAAATTCTGGAAACACCATATATTTT. V usage is TRBV6-5 and J usage is TRBJ1-3; D is undetermined. V was shortened by 5 bases and J by 1 base, with 6 bases between the two germline ends. The CDR3 has 13 amino acids. Germline V gene sequence: CDR1 MNHEY, CDR2 SVGAGI.